This T cell receptor beta chain was captured by sequencing in a study of T cell repertoires in cytomegalovirus infection. As for the study in general: It can be stated that public TCR beta signatures indicated CMV infection as well as a matching HLA type.

CDR3 size: 10 residues. Germline assignment: CDR1 SGHRS and CDR2 YFSETQ. This clonotype occurred many times. Its antigen is not identified. The study, taken as a whole, reports: Cumulative public TCR beta family frequency identified carriers of CMV plus the relevant HLA. The response measured ex vivo was dominated by TCR beta clonotypes (HLA-C-restricted and CMV-specific).

TCRdb processed the reads anew with MiXCR; each CDR3 protein has one entry. The data contain approximately 240,000 distinct CDR3 sequences, roughly an eighth of them seen just once; the ten biggest clones take up 1.5% to 2%. The TCR originated in a human donor in good health (CMV status not recorded). Some clones in this sample may be carry-over from other donors' samples. Sequences were obtained from PBMCs. The chain carries TRBV5-1 and TRBJ1-2; D is unresolved. The CDR3 bases are TGCGTCCCGCCGCGCTATGGCTACACCTTC. Its translation is CVPPRYGYTF.